These T cell receptor beta chains were read from a single sample in a study of blood T cell repertoires in COVID-19. Sequencing used immunoSEQ multiplex PCR; TCRdb keeps in-frame clones, though not all of them. The sample carries fewer than 70,000 clones, about nine tenths recorded once. The source material was peripheral blood. The receptor set was obtained from a man aged 50 or older with active COVID-19. The conserved cysteine and the conserved F or W are not part of the CDR3 here. Each record gives: D gene, CDR3 length, J gene, V gene, CDR3 protein. The D gene is left open where the match is weak.

>TRBD2|13|TRBJ2-1|TRBV2
ASSPQAGLYNEQF
>TRBD1|11|TRBJ2-5|TRBV28
ASIPGGQETQY
>NA|14|TRBJ2-3|TRBV27
ASSLIWGGGTDTQY
>NA|10|TRBJ2-7|TRBV6-5
ASSTGAYEQY
>TRBD2|14|TRBJ2-3|TRBV5-6
ASSVVTGGNTDTQY
>TRBD1|12|TRBJ1-1|TRBV9
ASARTGTGTEAF
>TRBD1|11|TRBJ2-7|TRBV28
ASIDRGSQQQY
>NA|10|TRBJ2-7|TRBV3-1/TRBV3-2
ASSHSSYEQY
>NA|12|TRBJ2-1|TRBV19
ASSIDPGRNEQF
>TRBD1|15|TRBJ1-2|TRBV4-1
ASSQPTQGWGLYGYT
>TRBD1|13|TRBJ2-3|TRBV4-1
ASSPGQGAADTQY
>TRBD2|14|TRBJ2-3|TRBV4-3
ASSQELAAGTDTQY
>NA|11|TRBJ1-2|TRBV19
ASSMGLGDGYT
>TRBD2|13|TRBJ2-1|TRBV4-3
ASSRLAGDTNEQF
>NA|12|TRBJ2-5|TRBV19
ASSIGRGQETQY
>TRBD1|11|TRBJ1-2|TRBV30
ALDRAHNYGYT
>NA|12|TRBJ2-3|TRBV11-2
ASSLRQGQDTQY
>TRBD1|14|TRBJ1-5|TRBV7-2
ASSASGTGGGQPQH
>TRBD2|13|TRBJ2-7|TRBV3-1/TRBV3-2
ASSQVSGGIYEQY
>NA|13|TRBJ2-2|TRBV7-7
ASSLGRGNTGELF
>NA|11|TRBJ1-2|TRBV6-2/TRBV6-3
ASSPPGNYGYT
>TRBD1|17|TRBJ1-2|TRBV28
ASSSYVHEERDRGHGYT
>NA|11|TRBJ1-1|TRBV25-1
ASGYRVGTEAF
>NA|12|TRBJ2-1|TRBV6-6
ASSYTPGQDEQF
>TRBD2|13|TRBJ2-1|TRBV7-2
ASIPGTSVYNEQF
>TRBD2|13|TRBJ2-1|TRBV7-7
ASSLGTSRVYEQF
>NA|14|TRBJ1-1|TRBV18
ASSPPAARSNTEAF
>NA|12|TRBJ2-3|TRBV24-1
ATSDGHYTDTQY
>TRBD1|13|TRBJ2-7|TRBV7-6
ASSLAAGGSYEQY
>NA|13|TRBJ1-5|TRBV6-6
ASSYLPPGNQPQH
>TRBD2|14|TRBJ2-5|TRBV23-1
ASSQRFGREGETQY
>NA|11|TRBJ1-2|TRBV11-1
ASSVTVNYGYT
>NA|17|TRBJ2-6|TRBV5-6
ASSLETGTPSSGANVLT
>NA|14|TRBJ1-2|TRBV6-2/TRBV6-3
ASSYSSTGTYNSYT
>TRBD1|14|TRBJ1-3|TRBV5-6
ASSPAGRGPGNTIY
>TRBD1|14|TRBJ1-1|TRBV11-2
ASSPLSLGQGPEAF
>TRBD1|13|TRBJ1-2|TRBV4-1
ASSQDLQGAYGYT
>NA|14|TRBJ1-1|TRBV7-6
ASGLQGRGMNTEAF
>NA|13|TRBJ1-1|TRBV4-3
ASSGGEQGNTEAF
>NA|13|TRBJ2-2|TRBV6-6
ASSPYDTNTGELF
>TRBD1|12|TRBJ2-7|TRBV18
ASSTGVSSYEQY
>NA|15|TRBJ2-1|TRBV5-1
ASSPSVGLSSYNEQF
>NA|14|TRBJ2-7|TRBV7-2
ASSLLAGTLPNEQY
>NA|13|TRBJ2-2|TRBV27
ASREGQGHTGELF
>NA|11|TRBJ1-1|TRBV28
ASSTGQYTEAF